This TCR beta chain is from a study of cytomegalovirus exposure and HLA in healthy donors. The ends were cut back, 7 bases at V and 6 bases at J, with 16 bases in the middle. CDR1 is LNHDA and CDR2 is SQIVND in the germline V gene (reference sequence). CDR3 length: 14 amino acids. The PCR made use of 60 Vbeta and 13 Jbeta primers. Method: immunoSEQ multiplex PCR; TCRdb's copy keeps in-frame clones and lacks some. The sample lists roughly 150,000 clones, roughly 73% occurring once. Material: PBMCs. The TCR was taken from a young man in good health and CMV-seropositive. The chain carries TRBV19 and TRBJ1-5; the D is unclear. As DNA, the CDR3 is TGTGCCAGTACCCCCGGGGTTGGTAGTCAGCCCCAGCATTTT. It is translated as CASTPGVGSQPQHF.